Below, one T cell receptor beta chain is given with its context. Researchers ran the PCR with 60 Vbeta and 13 Jbeta primers. Method: immunoSEQ multiplex PCR; TCRdb's copy keeps in-frame clones and lacks some. The sample consists of 90,000 to 120,000 clones, around three quarters of them appearing once. The sample originates from a study of cytomegalovirus exposure and HLA in healthy donors. The donors were healthy bone marrow donors. What was sequenced was PBMCs. This TCR was sampled from a young woman in good health and CMV-seropositive.

The CDR3 here is CASKLTPGTANEKLFF. The DNA for the CDR3 is TGTGCCAGCAAGTTAACGCCGGGGACTGCAAATGAAAAACTGTTTTTT. The chain joins TRBV27 to TRBJ1-4; a weak D match, TRBD1 (5 bases). V lost 7 bases to trimming and J lost 5 bases, with 20 bases between them. There are 16 residues in the CDR3. Germline V gene lookup returns CDR1 MNHEY and CDR2 SMNVEV (reference sequence).